These T cell receptor beta chains were read from a single sample in a study of blood T cell repertoires in COVID-19. The table came from immunoSEQ multiplex PCR; TCRdb's copy has only in-frame clones and leaves some out. The sample consists of about 73,000 clones, 70% to 80% of them appearing once. The material sequenced was peripheral blood. These receptors were obtained from an older man with COVID-19, enrolled during active disease. The CDR3 runs from the conserved cysteine through the conserved F or W. Each record gives: J gene, D gene, clone size, V gene, CDR3 DNA, CDR3 protein. D genes are given only for firm matches. Clone size is given for some rows only: seen once, a few or many times, or a class if the clone is expanded.

J gene: TRBJ2-2; D gene: TRBD2; clone size: NA; V gene: TRBV7-2; CDR3 DNA: TGTGCCAGCACCCCGGCCCATCTAGCGGGGGGCACCGGGGAGCTGTTTTTT; CDR3 protein: CASTPAHLAGGTGELFF
J gene: TRBJ2-7; D gene: TRBD2; clone size: NA; V gene: TRBV28; CDR3 DNA: TGTGCCAGCAGTTTGCCCTCTTGGACTAGCGGGGCCATCCGGGACGAGCAGTACTTC; CDR3 protein: CASSLPSWTSGAIRDEQYF
J gene: TRBJ1-6; D gene: NA; clone size: NA; V gene: TRBV28; CDR3 DNA: TGTGCCAGCAGCTCATCAGGGTTTGGAAATTCACCCCTCCACTTT; CDR3 protein: CASSSSGFGNSPLHF
J gene: TRBJ2-7; D gene: TRBD2; clone size: NA; V gene: TRBV2; CDR3 DNA: TGTGCCAGCAGTGCAACTTTACTAGCGAACTCGCAGTACTTC; CDR3 protein: CASSATLLANSQYF
J gene: TRBJ2-7; D gene: TRBD1; clone size: NA; V gene: TRBV7-2; CDR3 DNA: TGTGCCAGCAGCTTAGGGGGACAGACCGAGCAGTACTTC; CDR3 protein: CASSLGGQTEQYF
J gene: TRBJ1-1; D gene: NA; clone size: NA; V gene: TRBV7-9; CDR3 DNA: TGTGCCAGCAGCTCCCTGACAGGTTCGGGGACTGAAGCTTTCTTT; CDR3 protein: CASSSLTGSGTEAFF
J gene: TRBJ1-5; D gene: NA; clone size: few; V gene: TRBV19; CDR3 DNA: TGTGCCAGTAGTATGGGTTCCGGGGTAGGTCAGCCCCAGCATTTT; CDR3 protein: CASSMGSGVGQPQHF
J gene: TRBJ2-1; D gene: TRBD1; clone size: NA; V gene: TRBV11-3; CDR3 DNA: TGTGCCAGCAGCTTCACAGGGGTCCGGGGCAATGAGCAGTTCTTC; CDR3 protein: CASSFTGVRGNEQFF
J gene: TRBJ2-1; D gene: TRBD2; clone size: once; V gene: TRBV7-2; CDR3 DNA: TGTGCCAGCAGCTTAGATAGTACTAGCGGACAGTTCTTC; CDR3 protein: CASSLDSTSGQFF
J gene: TRBJ2-5; D gene: NA; clone size: once; V gene: TRBV5-4; CDR3 DNA: TGTGCCAGCAGCTACGGGAGTCCGGTAGAGACCCAGTACTTC; CDR3 protein: CASSYGSPVETQYF
J gene: TRBJ2-7; D gene: NA; clone size: NA; V gene: TRBV5-1; CDR3 DNA: TGCGCCAGCAGCTTGTATTGGCAGGGCCCCTACGAGCAGTACTTC; CDR3 protein: CASSLYWQGPYEQYF